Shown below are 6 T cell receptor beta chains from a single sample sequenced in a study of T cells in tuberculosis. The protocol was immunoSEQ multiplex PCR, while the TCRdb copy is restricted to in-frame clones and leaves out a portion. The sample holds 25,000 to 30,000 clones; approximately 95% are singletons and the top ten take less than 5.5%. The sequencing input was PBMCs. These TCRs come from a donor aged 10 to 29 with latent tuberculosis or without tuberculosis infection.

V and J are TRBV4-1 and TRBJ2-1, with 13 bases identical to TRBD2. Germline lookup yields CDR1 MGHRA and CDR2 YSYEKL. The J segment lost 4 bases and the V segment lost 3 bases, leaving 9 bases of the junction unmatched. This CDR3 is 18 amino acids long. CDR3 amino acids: CASSHPRTSGRDYNEQFF. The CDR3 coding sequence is TGCGCCAGCAGCCATCCCCGGACTAGCGGGAGAGATTACAATGAGCAGTTCTTC.

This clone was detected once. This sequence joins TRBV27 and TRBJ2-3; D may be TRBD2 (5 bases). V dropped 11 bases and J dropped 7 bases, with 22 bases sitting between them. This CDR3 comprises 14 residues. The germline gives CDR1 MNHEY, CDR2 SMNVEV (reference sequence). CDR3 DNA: TGTGCCGCGAGAAGCGGTTTCCCGGGGAATACGCAGTATTTT. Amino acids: CAARSGFPGNTQYF.

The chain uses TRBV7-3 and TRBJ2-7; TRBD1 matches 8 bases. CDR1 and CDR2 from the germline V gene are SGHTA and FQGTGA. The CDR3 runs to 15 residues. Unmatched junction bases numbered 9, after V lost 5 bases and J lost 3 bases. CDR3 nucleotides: TGTGCCAGCAGCCCGCAGGACAGGGATTTCTACGAGCAGTACTTC. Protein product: CASSPQDRDFYEQYF.

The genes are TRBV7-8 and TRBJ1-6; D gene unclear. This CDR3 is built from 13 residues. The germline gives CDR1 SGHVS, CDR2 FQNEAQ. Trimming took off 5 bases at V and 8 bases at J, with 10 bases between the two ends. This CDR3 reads CASSTRIYSPLHF. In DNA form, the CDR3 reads TGTGCCAGCAGCACTCGTATCTATTCACCCCTCCACTTT.

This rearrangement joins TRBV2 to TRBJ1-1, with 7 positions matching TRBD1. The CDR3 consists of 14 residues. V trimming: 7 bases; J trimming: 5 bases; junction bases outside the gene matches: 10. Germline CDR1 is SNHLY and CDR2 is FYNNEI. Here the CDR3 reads CASTWDSLGTEAFF. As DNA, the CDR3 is TGTGCCAGCACCTGGGACAGCCTGGGGACTGAAGCTTTCTTT.

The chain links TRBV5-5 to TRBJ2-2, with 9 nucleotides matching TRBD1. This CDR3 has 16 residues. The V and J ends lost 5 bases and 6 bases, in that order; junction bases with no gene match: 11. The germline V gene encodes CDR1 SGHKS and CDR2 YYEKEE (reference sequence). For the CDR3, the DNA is TGTGCCAGCAGACCCGGGACAGGGTTCGAAGCCGGGGAGCTGTTTTTT. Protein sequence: CASRPGTGFEAGELFF.